This T cell receptor beta chain originates from a study of shared clonotypes between healthy human individuals. This clone has a single count. The target antigen is unknown. Other nucleotide sequences in the sample specify the same CDR3. Healthy and HIV-negative, the adult donors had no recent acute infections or vaccinations. Study-level points and caveats: What rarefaction showed was incomplete sorted-subset sequencing despite large depth.

Profiled with immunoSEQ multiplex PCR; TCRdb holds only in-frame clones, not every one. This sample has around 1 million clones, with about three quarters found just once. This CDR3 contains 14 residues. The germline gives CDR1 MNHEY, CDR2 SVGAGI. The V end was cut by 0 bases, the J end by 4 bases, with 9 bases between. The chain carries TRBV6-5 and TRBJ1-2, with D possibly matching TRBD1 (5 bases). This sequence was found in a man aged 18 to 30 in good health. Sequencing was done on a sample of memory CD4+ T cells sorted from blood. Indicated subset: CD45RA-negative fraction. Written as DNA, the CDR3 is TGTGCCAGCAGTTACTCCGGGCAGGGCTATGGCTACACCTTC. This codes for CASSYSGQGYGYTF.